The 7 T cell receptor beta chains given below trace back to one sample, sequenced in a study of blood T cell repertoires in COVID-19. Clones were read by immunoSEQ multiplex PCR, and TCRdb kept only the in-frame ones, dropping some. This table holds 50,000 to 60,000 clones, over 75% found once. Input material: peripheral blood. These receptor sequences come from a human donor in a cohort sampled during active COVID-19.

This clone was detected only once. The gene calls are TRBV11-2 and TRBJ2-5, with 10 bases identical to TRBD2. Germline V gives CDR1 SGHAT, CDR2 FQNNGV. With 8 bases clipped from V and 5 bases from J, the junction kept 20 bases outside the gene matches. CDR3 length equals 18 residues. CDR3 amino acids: CASSPGGWSGRADETQYF. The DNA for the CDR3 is TGTGCCAGCTCCCCTGGGGGTTGGAGCGGGAGGGCCGACGAGACCCAGTACTTC.

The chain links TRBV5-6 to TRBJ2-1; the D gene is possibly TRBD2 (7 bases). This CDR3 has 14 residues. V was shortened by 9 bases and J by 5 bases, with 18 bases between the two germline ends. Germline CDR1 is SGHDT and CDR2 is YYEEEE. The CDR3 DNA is TGTGCCACCCACAATTGGGGGGGCAACAATGAGCAGTTCTTC. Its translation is CATHNWGGNNEQFF.

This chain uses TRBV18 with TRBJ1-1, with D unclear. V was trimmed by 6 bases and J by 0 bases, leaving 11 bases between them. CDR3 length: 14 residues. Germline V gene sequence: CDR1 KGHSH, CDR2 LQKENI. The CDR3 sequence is CASSTEKMNTEAFF. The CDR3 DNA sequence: TGTGCCAGCTCCACAGAAAAAATGAACACTGAAGCTTTCTTT.

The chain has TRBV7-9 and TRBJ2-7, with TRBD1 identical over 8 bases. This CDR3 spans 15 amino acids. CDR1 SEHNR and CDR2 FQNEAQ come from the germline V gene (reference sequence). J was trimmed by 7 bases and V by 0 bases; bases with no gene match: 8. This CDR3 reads CASSLASTGAREQYF. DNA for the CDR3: TGTGCCAGCAGCTTAGCATCGACAGGGGCTCGTGAGCAGTACTTC.

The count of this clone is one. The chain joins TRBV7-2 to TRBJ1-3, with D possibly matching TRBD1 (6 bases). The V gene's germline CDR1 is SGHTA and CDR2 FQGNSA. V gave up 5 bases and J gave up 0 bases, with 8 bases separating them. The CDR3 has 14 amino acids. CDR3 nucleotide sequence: TGTGCCAGCAGCATGGACAGCTCTGGAAACACCATATATTTT. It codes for CASSMDSSGNTIYF.

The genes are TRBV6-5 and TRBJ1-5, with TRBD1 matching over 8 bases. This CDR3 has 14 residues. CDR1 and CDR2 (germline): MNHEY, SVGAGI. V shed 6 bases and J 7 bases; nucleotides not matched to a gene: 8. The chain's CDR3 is CASSRQGAGQPQHF. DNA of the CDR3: TGTGCCAGCAGCCGGCAGGGGGCCGGACAGCCCCAGCATTTT.

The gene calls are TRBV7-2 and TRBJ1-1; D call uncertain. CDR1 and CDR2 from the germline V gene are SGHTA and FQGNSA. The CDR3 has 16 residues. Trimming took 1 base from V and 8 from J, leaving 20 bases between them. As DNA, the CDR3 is TGTGCCAGCAGCTTAGTATTAGGAGGGCCAAATGCCGAAGCTTTCTTT. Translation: CASSLVLGGPNAEAFF.